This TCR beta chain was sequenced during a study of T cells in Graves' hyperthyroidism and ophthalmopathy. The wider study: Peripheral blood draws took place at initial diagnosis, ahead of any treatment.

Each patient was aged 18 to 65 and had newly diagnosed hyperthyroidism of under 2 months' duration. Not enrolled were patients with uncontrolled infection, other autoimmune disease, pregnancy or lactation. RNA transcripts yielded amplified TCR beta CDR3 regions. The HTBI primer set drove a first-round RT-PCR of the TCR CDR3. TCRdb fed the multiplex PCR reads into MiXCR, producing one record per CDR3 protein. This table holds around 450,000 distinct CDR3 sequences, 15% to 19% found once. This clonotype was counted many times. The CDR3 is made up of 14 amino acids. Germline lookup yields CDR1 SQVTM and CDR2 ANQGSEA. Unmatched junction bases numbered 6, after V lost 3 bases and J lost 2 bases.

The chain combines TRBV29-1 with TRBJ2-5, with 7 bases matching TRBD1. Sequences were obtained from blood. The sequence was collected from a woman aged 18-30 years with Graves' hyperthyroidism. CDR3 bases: TGCAGCGTTGATGAGGGGGCCGGACAAGAGACCCAGTACTTC. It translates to CSVDEGAGQETQYF.